This entry features one T cell receptor (beta chain) sequence. Its antigen has not been determined. Qualities for individual bases were not recorded, and no much larger clone is one base off. One collaborating source in Seattle enrolled patients during active infection and followed them longitudinally through the course of disease. Each collaborating institution followed its own protocols to collect whole blood in K2EDTA tubes. For TCRbeta analysis, collaborators shipped samples as frozen whole blood, isolated PBMCs, or DNA extracted from either of those sample types. TCRbeta CDR3 regions were amplified from genomic DNA using the immunoSEQ Assay, a bias-controlled multiplex PCR. The published analysis was carried out like this. The number of nucleated cells in each sample was estimated by amplification of reference gene primers within the assay. To quantify the absolute abundance of each unique TCRbeta CDR3 rearrangement, sequence reads were collapsed and filtered. For each sample, productive Simpson clonality was calculated by taking the square root of Simpson's diversity index across productive rearrangements. The immuneACCESS repertoire file appears here via TCRdb, limited to in-frame rearrangements. These files lack a portion of the clones; in checked studies, under half of the deficit traces to unresolved V genes, and the cause of the others is not known. For V, J and clone size, that table is used; D and trimming come from the DNA. Recorded for this sample are roughly 320,000 clones; just under 90% of them occurred a single time. In total, the top ten clones hold 6.3% of the sample.

The data are from a study of blood T cell repertoires in COVID-19 (dated by TCRdb to 2018 to 2020). Describing the broader study: Collaborator samples came from the United States, Italy and Spain and covered acute and convalescent phases of COVID-19. Samples were obtained from the ongoing ImmuneRACE study (first 160 participants) and from 950 to 1,500 subjects provided by 6 global collaborators. The repertoires were made available in a free public database intended to serve as a resource for research on the immune response to SARS-CoV-2. Subjects who had been exposed to COVID-19, were actively infected with it, or had recovered from it provided the deeply sampled blood TCRbeta repertoires that made up the dataset. The prospective study material was composed of cDNA or gDNA derived from T cells, B-cell-depleted T cells, or PBMCs. Nearly every sample came with metadata listing a de-identified subject ID, COVID-19 status, age in years and sex. Where available, HLA class I and class II types were taken from metadata supplied by the sample provider and were not determined by assay-based typing. Overall study outcomes, separate from this receptor: The quantity of clinical and demographic metadata differed by source and by participant and was supplied without curation.

CDR1 WNHNN and CDR2 SYGVQD were looked up in the germline V gene (reference sequence). The CDR3 goes from the cysteine to the phenylalanine over 13 residues. Of all the DNA, just the CDR3 is kept, 39 bases in frame from base 1. Between the V and J ends, shortened by 4 bases and 4 bases respectively, the junction contains 8 bases. Recombination joined TRBV10-1 with TRBJ1-3; no D gene call is confident. Sequenced sample: peripheral blood. This sequence originates from a woman between 45 and 60 years old with COVID-19, enrolled during active disease. The CDR3 here reads CASSGQYGNTIYF. The nucleotide sequence reads TGCGCCAGCAGTGGACAATACGGAAACACCATATATTTT.